This TCR beta chain appears in the sequencing data of a study of T-cell reconstitution after alpha-beta-depleted transplantation in children. This clonotype was seen many times. Its matching antigen is unknown. The authors prepared the TCRbeta library with unique molecular identifiers. MiXCR, applied by TCRdb to the PCR reads, yields one record per CDR3 protein. Of hundreds of thousands of distinct CDR3 sequences listed, over 10% are singletons. Germline assignment: CDR1 MRHNA and CDR2 SNTAGT. Trimming took 3 bases from V and 0 from J, leaving 9 bases between them. The CDR3 spans 15 residues. Study conclusions and caveats: Some patients showed high day-60 TCRbeta diversity, which derived from surviving recipient T cells and thymic progenitors. By about two months after transplant, alpha-beta T cells reportedly arose from several hundred graft clones that had expanded.

The clonotype comes from a girl aged 2-10 years with congenital amegakaryocytic thrombocytopenia, due to receive a stem cell transplant. Source: PBMCs, taken before TCRalphabeta/CD19-depleted stem cell transplant. The chain uses TRBV6-4 and TRBJ2-1; D gene ambiguous. This chain's CDR3 is CASSEDPSSYNEQFF. CDR3 bases: TGTGCCAGCAGTGAGGACCCAAGCTCCTACAATGAGCAGTTCTTC.